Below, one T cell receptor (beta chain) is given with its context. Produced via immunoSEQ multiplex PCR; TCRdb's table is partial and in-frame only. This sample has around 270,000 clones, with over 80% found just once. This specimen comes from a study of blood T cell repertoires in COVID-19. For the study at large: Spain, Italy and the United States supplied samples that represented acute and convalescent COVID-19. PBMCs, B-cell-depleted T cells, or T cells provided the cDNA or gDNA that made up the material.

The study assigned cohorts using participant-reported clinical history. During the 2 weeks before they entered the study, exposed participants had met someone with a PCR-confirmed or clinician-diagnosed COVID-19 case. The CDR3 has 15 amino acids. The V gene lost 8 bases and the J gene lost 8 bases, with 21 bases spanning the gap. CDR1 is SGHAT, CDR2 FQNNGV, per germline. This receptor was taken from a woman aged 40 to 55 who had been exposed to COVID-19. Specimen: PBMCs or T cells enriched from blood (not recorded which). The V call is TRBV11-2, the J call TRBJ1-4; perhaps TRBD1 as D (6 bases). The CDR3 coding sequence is TGTGCCAGCGGCGCGCAGGGGCGGACATTGGAAAAACTGTTTTTT. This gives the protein CASGAQGRTLEKLFF.